The clone carrying this T cell receptor beta chain was observed a few times. Its cognate antigen is unknown. The data originate from a study of Graves' ophthalmopathy and Graves' hyperthyroidism. Notes on the study in general: Sensitivity reached over 85% and specificity almost 83% for a 13-signature model separating ophthalmopathy from stable hyperthyroidism. Blood repertoires reportedly contained most expanded thyroid clonotypes above 0.001 frequency.

Trimming took 3 bases from V and 5 from J, leaving 8 bases between them. CDR1 and CDR2 (germline): SEHNR, FQNEAQ (reference sequence). This CDR3 region has 12 residues. The authors amplified TCR beta CDR3 regions, and they did so from RNA transcripts for repertoire sequencing. A first-round RT-PCR used HTBI primers, followed by a second-round multiplex PCR. TCRdb redid the calling of the multiplex PCR reads with MiXCR, one entry per CDR3 protein. The data hold hundreds of thousands of distinct CDR3 sequences, with about two fifths observed a single time. The source is an adult man with Graves' ophthalmopathy. The sequenced sample was peripheral blood. This rearrangement joins TRBV7-9 to TRBJ2-7; the D is unclear. The CDR3 DNA sequence: TGTGCCAGCAGCTTTCAGAGGAACGAGCAGTACTTC. It is translated as CASSFQRNEQYF.